This T cell receptor (beta chain) was found in a study of PD-L1 blockade in urothelial cancer. Across the study: Starting around 2014, patients were given atezolizumab (1,200 mg intravenously every 3 weeks). Analysis of the blood was performed 3 weeks (second dose) and 6 weeks after treatment start.

Study-wide points: Survival was better when pretreatment blood TCR clonality fell below the median.

The length of the CDR3 is 12 residues. The ends were cut back, 4 bases at V and 6 bases at J, with 12 bases in the middle. Germline values: CDR1 GTSNPN, CDR2 SVGIG (reference sequence). Anywhere from 1 to 8 samples came from each patient, spanning pretreatment and on-treatment. Libraries were prepared by immunoSEQ multiplex PCR; TCRdb keeps only in-frame clonotypes and omits some of them. The sample has 20,000 to 25,000 clones; 85% to 90% are singletons. Regarding this clone: Antigen specificity is unknown.

The material sequenced was PBMCs, taken around atezolizumab (anti-PD-L1) treatment. This rearrangement joins TRBV30 to TRBJ1-1, with a possible D match to TRBD1 (6 bases). The TCR originated in a woman aged 60-70 years with urothelial cancer. CDR3 coding DNA: TGTGCCTGGAACGTACAGGGACCTGAAGCTTTCTTT. It is translated as CAWNVQGPEAFF.